The present entry profiles one T cell receptor (beta chain) with its context. What it binds is unknown. This sample is part of a study of cytomegalovirus exposure and HLA in healthy donors. The PCR ran on 60 Vbeta and 13 Jbeta primers. Repertoires were generated with immunoSEQ multiplex PCR, while TCRdb's copy carries only in-frame clones and drops some. The table includes tens of thousands of clones, over 75% detected once. The ends were cut back, 4 bases at V and 0 bases at J, with 14 bases in the middle. Germline lookup yields CDR1 MGHRA and CDR2 YSYEKL. This CDR3 comprises 16 residues. The study's findings and limits: Associated with HLA alleles at 0.05 false discovery rate in a later analysis were 17,000 or so TCR beta sequences. Among TCR sequences, most were rare, though some public TCRs appeared in many donors. The authors later linked a missense DCLRE1C variant to TCR beta V- and J-gene trimming.

The source is a woman aged 25-40 years in good health and CMV-seropositive. The J gene is TRBJ2-3, the V gene TRBV4-1; TRBD2 is a possible D gene (5 bases). The sample was PBMCs. The CDR3 nucleotides read TGCGCCAGCAGCCTGGTCCGGGAAATAAGCACAGATACGCAGTATTTT. Translation: CASSLVREISTDTQYF.